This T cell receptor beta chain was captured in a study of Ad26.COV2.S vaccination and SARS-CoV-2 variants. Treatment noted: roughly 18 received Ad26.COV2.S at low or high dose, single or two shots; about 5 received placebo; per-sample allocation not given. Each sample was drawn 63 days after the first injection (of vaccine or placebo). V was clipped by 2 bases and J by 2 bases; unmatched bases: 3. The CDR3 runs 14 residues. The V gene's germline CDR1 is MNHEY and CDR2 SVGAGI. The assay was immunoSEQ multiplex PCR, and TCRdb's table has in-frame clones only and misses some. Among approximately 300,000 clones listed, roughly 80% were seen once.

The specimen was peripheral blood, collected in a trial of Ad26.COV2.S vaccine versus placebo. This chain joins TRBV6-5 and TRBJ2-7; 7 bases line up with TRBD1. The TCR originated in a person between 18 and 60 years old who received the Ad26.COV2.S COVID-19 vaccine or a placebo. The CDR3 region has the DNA TGTGCCAGCAGTTACACGGGGACAGCCTACGAGCAGTACTTC. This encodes CASSYTGTAYEQYF.